This entry lists 8 T cell receptor beta chains sequenced from one sample in a study of CD8+ T cells in alopecia areata. Once RNA had been extracted, it was reverse transcribed into cDNA to act as the sequencing template. TCRdb's copy holds only in-frame clones and misses some; the assay was immunoSEQ multiplex PCR. This table holds about 150,000 clones, over 45% found once. The source material was CD4+ T cells sorted from blood. Receptors originate from a human donor with alopecia areata.

This clone was counted between two and nine times. The chain employs TRBV7-9 and TRBJ1-5; TRBD1 might be the D (5 bases). This CDR3 contains 13 residues. Per germline, CDR1 SEHNR and CDR2 FQNEAQ (reference sequence). Between the trimmed V and J ends, which lost 2 bases and 4 bases, there was a span of 6 bases. The CDR3 is CASSLRGNQPQHF. The CDR3 DNA reads as TGTGCCAGCAGCTTAAGGGGTAATCAGCCCCAGCATTTT. The variable domain in full, completed from reference TRBV7-9 and TRBJ1-5, reads DTGVSQNPRHKITKRGQNVTFRCDPISEHNRLYWYRQTLGQGPEFLTYFQNEAQLEKSRLLSDRFSAERPKGSFSTLEIQRTEQGDSAMYLCASSLRGNQPQHFGDGTRLSIL.

V gene TRBV9 combines with J gene TRBJ2-1, with a tentative D call TRBD2 (5 bases). With 3 bases removed from V and 5 bases from J, the gap between germline ends came to 12 bases. Germline lookup yields CDR1 SGDLS and CDR2 YYNGEE. The CDR3 consists of 14 residues. CDR3 in amino acids: CASSAGFFDNEQFF. In DNA form, the CDR3 reads TGTGCCAGCAGCGCGGGGTTTTTCGACAATGAGCAGTTCTTC. The whole variable domain, remainder taken from reference TRBV9 and TRBJ2-1, is DSGVTQTPKHLITATGQRVTLRCSPRSGDLSVYWYQQSLDQGLQFLIQYYNGEERAKGNILERFSAQQFPDLHSELNLSSLELGDSALYFCASSAGFFDNEQFFGPGTRLTVL.

The chain couples TRBV5-4 to TRBJ1-1; D possibly corresponds to TRBD1 (6 bases). The ends were cut back, 0 bases at V and 3 bases at J, with 9 bases in the middle. Germline V gives CDR1 SGHNT, CDR2 YYREEE (reference sequence). The CDR3 contains 14 residues. The CDR3 DNA reads TGTGCCAGCAGCTTGGGCGGGGGCGACACTGAAGCTTTCTTT. Amino acid sequence: CASSLGGGDTEAFF.

This sequence joins TRBV5-1 and TRBJ2-2, with a possible D match to TRBD1 (6 bases). Deletions cut 2 bases from V and 0 bases from J, with 11 bases between. Germline V gene lookup returns CDR1 SGHRS and CDR2 YFSETQ. The CDR3 is 16 residues long. The CDR3 DNA sequence: TGCGCCAGCAGCTTATTACGACAGGCGAACACCGGGGAGCTGTTTTTT. Residues: CASSLLRQANTGELFF.

J is TRBJ2-4 and V is TRBV30; D is uncertain. The germline V gene encodes CDR1 GTSNPN and CDR2 SVGIG (reference sequence). CDR3 length: 13 amino acids. Between the trimmed V and J ends, which lost 0 bases and 6 bases, there was a span of 9 bases. The CDR3 region is CAWSVPAANIQYF. For the CDR3, the DNA is TGTGCCTGGAGTGTACCGGCTGCAAACATTCAGTACTTC.

This clone was counted between two and nine times. V is TRBV5-1 and J is TRBJ2-7; D is perhaps TRBD1 (5 bases). The ends were cut back, 7 bases at V and 2 bases at J, with 13 bases in the middle. In germline, CDR1 is SGHRS, CDR2 YFSETQ. This CDR3 region has 13 residues. This CDR3 reads CASLDPGTYEQYF. In DNA, the CDR3 is TGCGCCAGCCTGGACCCAGGGACCTACGAGCAGTACTTC.

This clone showed up just a few times. The J gene is TRBJ1-2, the V gene TRBV28; TRBD1 is a possible D gene (6 bases). The germline V gene has CDR1 MDHEN and CDR2 SYDVKM. The germline V and J ends were trimmed by 2 bases and 8 bases, with 21 bases remaining between them. This CDR3 has 16 amino acids. CDR3 residues: CASSLAPLTGPRGYTF. The CDR3 bases are TGTGCCAGCAGTTTAGCTCCCCTAACAGGGCCCCGCGGCTACACCTTC.

This clone was seen a few times. The V call is TRBV6-5, the J call TRBJ1-2; D perhaps matches TRBD1 (6 bases). Trimming removed 2 bases from V and 8 bases from J, with 12 bases in between. CDR1 and CDR2 from the germline V gene are MNHEY and SVGAGI. CDR3 length equals 13 residues. The CDR3 DNA reads TGTGCCAGCAGTTACGGACAGCGCGGAGGCTACACCTTC. The encoded protein is CASSYGQRGGYTF.